This T cell receptor (beta chain) was observed in a study of shared clonotypes between healthy human individuals. Some clones are missing from TCRdb's copy, which holds only in-frame ones; the method was immunoSEQ multiplex PCR. The sample contains some 2,100,000 clones, about 93% of which appear only once. Selected positively for CCR7 and CD45RO-negative, naive CD8 cells excluded terminally differentiated effector memory CD45RA+ cells. This receptor was taken from a man aged 18 to 35 in good health. Some clones in this sample may be carry-over from other donors' samples. The sample consisted of naive CD8+ T cells from PBMCs.

CDR3 in amino acids: CASSAFTGNTIYF. The CDR3 DNA reads as TGCGCCAGCAGTGCCTTTACTGGAAACACCATATATTTT. This chain uses TRBV10-1 with TRBJ1-3; D is ambiguous. Between the trimmed V and J ends, which lost 4 bases and 2 bases, there was a span of 6 bases. This CDR3 spans 13 amino acids. Per germline, CDR1 WNHNN and CDR2 SYGVQD (reference sequence).